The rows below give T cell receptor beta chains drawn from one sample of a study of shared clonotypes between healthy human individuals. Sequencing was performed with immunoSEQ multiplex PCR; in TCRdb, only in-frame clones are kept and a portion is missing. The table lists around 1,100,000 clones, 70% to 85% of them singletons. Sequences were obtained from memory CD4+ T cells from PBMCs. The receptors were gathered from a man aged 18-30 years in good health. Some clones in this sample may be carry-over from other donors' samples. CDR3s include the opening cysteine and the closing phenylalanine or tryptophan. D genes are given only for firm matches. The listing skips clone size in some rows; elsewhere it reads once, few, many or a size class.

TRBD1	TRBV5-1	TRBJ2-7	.	TGCGCCAGCAGGACTGACAGGGGGCGGGTCGAGCAGTACTTC	CASRTDRGRVEQYF
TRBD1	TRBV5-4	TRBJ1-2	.	TGTGCCAGCAGCTTGAGACAGGGGGGGTACTATGGCTACACCTTC	CASSLRQGGYYGYTF
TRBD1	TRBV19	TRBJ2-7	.	TGTGCCAGTAGCGGACAGGGACGATACGAGCAGTACTTC	CASSGQGRYEQYF
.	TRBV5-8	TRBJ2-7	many	TGTGCCAGCAGCTTCGAGGTTCTAGGCTACGAGCAGTACTTC	CASSFEVLGYEQYF
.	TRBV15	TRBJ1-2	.	TGTGCCACCAGCAACTCAGGGACCTATGGCTACACCTTC	CATSNSGTYGYTF
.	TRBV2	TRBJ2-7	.	TGTGCCACCCATCGGGAGCGATCCTACGAGCAGTACTTC	CATHRERSYEQYF
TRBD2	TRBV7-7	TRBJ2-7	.	TGTGCCAGCAGCCCCGCGCGGGGCGGGAGGATCTCCTACGAGCAGTACTTC	CASSPARGGRISYEQYF
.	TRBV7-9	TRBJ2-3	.	TGTGCCAGCAGCTTAGAGAGCCGTATGGATACGCAGTATTTT	CASSLESRMDTQYF
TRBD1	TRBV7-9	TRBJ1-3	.	TGTGCCAGCAGCTTCGGGACAGCTGGAAACACCATATATTTT	CASSFGTAGNTIYF
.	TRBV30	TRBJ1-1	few	TGTGCCTGGAGTCCCCTAGAGGAAGCTTTCTTT	CAWSPLEEAFF
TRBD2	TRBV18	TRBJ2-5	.	TGTGCCAGCTCACCCGGACTAGCAGAGACCCAGTACTTC	CASSPGLAETQYF
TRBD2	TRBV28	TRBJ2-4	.	TGTGCCAGCAGTTTAACTAGCGGGAGTCCCGGGGGCATTCAGTACTTC	CASSLTSGSPGGIQYF
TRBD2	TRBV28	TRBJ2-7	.	TGTGCCAGCAGTTACGGACTAGCGGGAGGGTTTGGCGAGCAGTACTTC	CASSYGLAGGFGEQYF
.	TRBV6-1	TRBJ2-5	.	TGTGCCAGCAGAACTCTAGAGACCCAGTACTTC	CASRTLETQYF
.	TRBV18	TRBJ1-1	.	TGTGCCAGCTCACCACCTTCGGCCGGTGGGGTCGCTGAAGCTTTCTTT	CASSPPSAGGVAEAFF
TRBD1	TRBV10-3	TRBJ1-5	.	TGTGCCATCAGCCCGGGACAGAGCAATCAGCCCCAGCATTTT	CAISPGQSNQPQHF